This TCR beta chain was sequenced during a study of cytomegalovirus exposure and HLA in healthy donors. Study in general: The same platform was used for the roughly 120 validation repertoires and the approximately 700 first-cohort repertoires, a later analysis reported.

Regarding the study as a whole: Confirmation in vitro established that a few CMV-associated chains were specific for CMV antigens. The study listed roughly 150 cytomegalovirus-associated TCR beta chains.

Some clones are missing from TCRdb's copy, which holds only in-frame ones; the method was immunoSEQ multiplex PCR. The table lists 190,000 or so clones, 80% to 85% of them singletons. Worth noting for this clone: Its specificity is not known.

Germline V CDR1 and CDR2: DFQATT, SNEGSKA (reference sequence). V lost 3 bases and J lost 8, with 10 bases in between. The CDR3 runs to 11 residues. The TCR sequence derives from a woman under 30 in good health and CMV-seropositive. Sequences were obtained from PBMCs. The rearrangement joins TRBV20-1 to TRBJ1-2; D remains ambiguous. In DNA, the CDR3 is TGCAGTGCTAGTGCCATGAGCGGCTACACCTTC. Translation: CSASAMSGYTF.